The source of this T cell receptor beta chain is a study of T-cell memory formation after mild COVID-19. Whole-study results and caveats: Second-wave clones that peaked on day 37 lacked confirmed SARS-CoV-2 specificity.

TCRdb processed the 5' RACE reads anew with MiXCR; each CDR3 protein has one entry. The sample lists hundreds of thousands of distinct CDR3 sequences, 20% to 25% seen once, with around 8.4% in the top ten. This clonotype has only a few counts. The antigen remains undetermined. Per germline, CDR1 SGHTA and CDR2 FQGTGA. There are 15 residues in the CDR3. V was clipped by 0 bases and J by 4 bases; unmatched bases: 1. This sequence joins TRBV7-3 and TRBJ1-1; 11 positions agree with TRBD1. The sample was PBMCs or a T cell subset sorted from them (not recorded which). This TCR came from an adult woman who had mild COVID-19 (a few samples of this study predate the infection). Cell type and time point are not known. The CDR3 bases are TGTGCCAGCAGCTTAACCGGGACAGGGGGCACTGAAGCTTTCTTT. It encodes CASSLTGTGGTEAFF. The variable domain in full, with the rest retrieved from reference TRBV7-3 and TRBJ1-1, is GAGVSQTPSNKVTEKGKYVELRCDPISGHTALYWYRQSLGQGPEFLIYFQGTGAADDSGLPNDRFFAVRPEGSVSTLKIQRTERGDSAVYLCASSLTGTGGTEAFFGQGTRLTVV.